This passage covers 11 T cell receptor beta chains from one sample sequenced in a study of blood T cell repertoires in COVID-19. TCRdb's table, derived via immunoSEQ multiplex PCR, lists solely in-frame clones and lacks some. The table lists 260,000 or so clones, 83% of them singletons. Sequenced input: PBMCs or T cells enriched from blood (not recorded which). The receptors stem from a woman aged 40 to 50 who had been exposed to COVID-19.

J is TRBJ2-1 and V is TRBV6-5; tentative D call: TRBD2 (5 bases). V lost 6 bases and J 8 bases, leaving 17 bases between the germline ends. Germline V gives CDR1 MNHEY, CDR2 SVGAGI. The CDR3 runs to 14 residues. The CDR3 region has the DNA TGTGCCAGCAGACATCAACGACTACTAGATGAGCAGTTCTTC. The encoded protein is CASRHQRLLDEQFF.

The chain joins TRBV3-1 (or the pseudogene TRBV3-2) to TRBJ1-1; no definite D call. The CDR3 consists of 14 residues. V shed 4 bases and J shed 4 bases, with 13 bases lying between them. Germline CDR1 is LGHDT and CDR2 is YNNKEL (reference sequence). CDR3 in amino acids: CASSPQAGSTEAFF. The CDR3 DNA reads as TGTGCCAGCAGCCCCCAAGCGGGTTCCACTGAAGCTTTCTTT.

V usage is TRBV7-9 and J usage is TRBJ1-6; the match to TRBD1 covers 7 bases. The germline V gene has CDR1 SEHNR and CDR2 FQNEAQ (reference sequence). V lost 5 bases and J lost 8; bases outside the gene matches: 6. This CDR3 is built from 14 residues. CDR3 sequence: CASSREGAYSPLHF. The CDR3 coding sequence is TGTGCCAGCAGCCGGGAGGGGGCTTATTCACCCCTCCACTTT. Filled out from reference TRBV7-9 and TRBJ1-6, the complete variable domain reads DTGVSQNPRHKITKRGQNVTFRCDPISEHNRLYWYRQTLGQGPEFLTYFQNEAQLEKSRLLSDRFSAERPKGSFSTLEIQRTEQGDSAMYLCASSREGAYSPLHFGNGTRLTVT.

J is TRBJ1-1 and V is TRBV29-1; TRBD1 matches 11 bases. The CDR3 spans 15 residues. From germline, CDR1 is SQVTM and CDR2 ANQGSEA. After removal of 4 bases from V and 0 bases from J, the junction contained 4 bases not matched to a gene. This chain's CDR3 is CSVGGTGGMNTEAFF. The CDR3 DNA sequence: TGCAGCGTTGGGGGGACAGGGGGAATGAACACTGAAGCTTTCTTT.

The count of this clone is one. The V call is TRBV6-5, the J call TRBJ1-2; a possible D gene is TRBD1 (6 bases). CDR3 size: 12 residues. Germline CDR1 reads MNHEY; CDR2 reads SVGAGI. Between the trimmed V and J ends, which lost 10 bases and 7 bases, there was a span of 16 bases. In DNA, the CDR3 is TGTGCCATCCGGACAGAGGAGAGTGGCTACACCTTC. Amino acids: CAIRTEESGYTF.

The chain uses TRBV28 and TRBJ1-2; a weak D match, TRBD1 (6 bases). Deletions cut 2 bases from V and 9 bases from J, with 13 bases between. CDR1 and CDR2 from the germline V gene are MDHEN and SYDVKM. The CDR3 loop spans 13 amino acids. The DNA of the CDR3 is TGTGCCAGCAGTTTAGGTACAGGGACAAGCTACACCTTC. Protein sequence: CASSLGTGTSYTF.

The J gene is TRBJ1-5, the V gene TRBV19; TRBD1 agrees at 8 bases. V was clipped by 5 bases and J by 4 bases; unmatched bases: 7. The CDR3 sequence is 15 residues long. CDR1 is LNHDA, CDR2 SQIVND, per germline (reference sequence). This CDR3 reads CASSPSGGSNQPQHF. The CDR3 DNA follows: TGTGCCAGTAGTCCTTCAGGGGGCTCTAATCAGCCCCAGCATTTT.

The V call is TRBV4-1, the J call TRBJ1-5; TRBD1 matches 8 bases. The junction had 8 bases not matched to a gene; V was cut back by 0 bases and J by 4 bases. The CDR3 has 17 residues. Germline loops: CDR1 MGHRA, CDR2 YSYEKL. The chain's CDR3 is CASSQDLDRGLNQPQHF. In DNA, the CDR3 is TGCGCCAGCAGCCAAGATCTCGACAGGGGTTTGAATCAGCCCCAGCATTTT.

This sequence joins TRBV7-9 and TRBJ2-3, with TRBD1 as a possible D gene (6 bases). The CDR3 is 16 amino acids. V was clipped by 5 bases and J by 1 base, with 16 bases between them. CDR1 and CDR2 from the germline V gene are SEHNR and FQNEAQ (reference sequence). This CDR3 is CASSPLNRQGTDTQYF. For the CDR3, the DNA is TGTGCCAGCAGCCCGCTAAACCGACAGGGCACAGATACGCAGTATTTT.

The CDR3 protein is CASSVGGGYGYTF. The DNA for the CDR3 is TGTGCCAGCAGCGTTGGTGGCGGCTATGGCTACACCTTC. The V and J genes are TRBV14 and TRBJ1-2; no clear D. V dropped 5 bases and J dropped 4 bases, with 11 bases sitting between them. Germline V CDR1 and CDR2: SGHDN, FVKESK. The CDR3 runs to 13 residues.

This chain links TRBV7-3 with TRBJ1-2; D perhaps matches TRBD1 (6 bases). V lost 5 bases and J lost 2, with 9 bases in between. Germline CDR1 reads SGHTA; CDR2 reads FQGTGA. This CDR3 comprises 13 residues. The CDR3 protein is CASSPTGNYGYTF. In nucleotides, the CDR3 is TGTGCCAGCAGCCCCACAGGGAACTATGGCTACACCTTC.